This T cell receptor beta chain was obtained from a study of OX40 agonist ivuxolimab in advanced cancers. Sequencing used immunoSEQ multiplex PCR; TCRdb keeps in-frame clones, though not all of them. The repertoire holds more than 20,000 clones, with over 75% as singletons. Per germline, CDR1 MRHNA and CDR2 SNTAGT. Trimming pared 3 bases from V and 6 bases from J, leaving 16 bases between. The CDR3 has 15 amino acids. This clonotype was sampled from an adult with an advanced solid tumor such as melanoma, head and neck, liver or kidney cancer. The chain has TRBV6-4 and TRBJ2-3; D is uncertain. Sample: CD4+ or CD8+ T cells sorted from blood, taken in a trial of the OX40 agonist ivuxolimab. DNA of the CDR3: TGTGCCAGCAGTGATGCCGCCTCCCTTGTGGATACGCAGTATTTT. Its protein product is CASSDAASLVDTQYF.